These 12 T cell receptor beta chains were sequenced from one sample in a study of shared clonotypes between healthy human individuals. Using immunoSEQ multiplex PCR, the repertoire was profiled, and TCRdb retains in-frame clones only, with some absent. The sample carries hundreds of thousands of clones, roughly 96% recorded once. Naive CD8 cells lacked CD45RO and underwent positive selection for CCR7, leaving out terminally differentiated effector memory CD45RA+ cells. Sequenced input: naive CD8+ T cells sorted from blood. The receptor source for this set is a woman aged 30 to 39 in good health.

The J gene is TRBJ2-7, the V gene TRBV6-1; D is uncertain. Trimming took off 1 base at V and 0 bases at J, with 10 bases between the two ends. Per germline, CDR1 MNHNS and CDR2 SASEGT. The CDR3 totals 15 residues. CDR3 DNA sequence: TGTGCCAGCAGTGAAGGACGGTCGAGCTCCTACGAGCAGTACTTC. Translating gives CASSEGRSSSYEQYF.

The V and J genes are TRBV7-9 and TRBJ2-1; D unclear. Trimming shortened V by 1 base and J by 5 bases, and 6 bases separated the two germline ends. Per germline, CDR1 SEHNR and CDR2 FQNEAQ (reference sequence). The CDR3 length is 13 residues. The CDR3 loop is CASSLGPHNEQFF. CDR3 bases: TGTGCCAGCAGCTTAGGGCCACACAATGAGCAGTTCTTC.

V gene TRBV29-1 combines with J gene TRBJ2-5, with 9 bases matching TRBD2. The CDR3 is 14 amino acids. Germline CDR1 is SQVTM and CDR2 is ANQGSEA. Losses at the gene ends were 6 bases for V and 4 bases for J; bases not matched to a gene: 9. The CDR3 nucleotides are TGCAGCGTCCCGGAGAGTAGCGGGGGAGAGACCCAGTACTTC. The encoded protein is CSVPESSGGETQYF.

V and J are TRBV5-1 and TRBJ2-7; D remains ambiguous. V was shortened by 5 bases and J by 0 bases, with 15 bases between the two germline ends. CDR1 is SGHRS, CDR2 YFSETQ, per germline. The CDR3 consists of 15 residues. The CDR3 loop is CASSSDRSPSYEQYF. CDR3 sequence (DNA): TGCGCCAGCAGTTCCGACCGATCCCCCTCCTACGAGCAGTACTTC.

The chain links TRBV6-5 to TRBJ2-5; 7 positions agree with TRBD2. Germline V gene lookup returns CDR1 MNHEY and CDR2 SVGAGI. The CDR3 loop spans 14 amino acids. The ends lost 0 bases at V and 2 bases at J; junction bases unmatched: 0. CDR3 amino acids: CASSYSGGQETQYF. The DNA of the CDR3 is TGTGCCAGCAGTTACTCGGGGGGGCAAGAGACCCAGTACTTC.

This clone was detected only once. This chain links TRBV11-1 with TRBJ2-7, with 10 bases aligning to TRBD1. The CDR3 consists of 15 residues. The germline V gene encodes CDR1 SGHAT and CDR2 FQDESV (reference sequence). V trimming: 5 bases; J trimming: 1 base; junction bases outside the gene matches: 5. In nucleotides, the CDR3 is TGTGCCAGCAGCCCCGGGACAGGGGTTTCCTACGAGCAGTACTTC. Translated, it gives CASSPGTGVSYEQYF.

The chain couples TRBV19 to TRBJ2-1; 11 nucleotides match TRBD2. This CDR3 contains 19 residues. The germline V gene has CDR1 LNHDA and CDR2 SQIVND (reference sequence). V was pared by 5 bases and J by 0 bases, with 12 bases of the junction left unmatched. As DNA, the CDR3 is TGTGCCAGTAGTTACCCGCCGGGACTAGCGGACAGCTCCTACAATGAGCAGTTCTTC. This codes for CASSYPPGLADSSYNEQFF.

V gene TRBV7-9 combines with J gene TRBJ2-7; D ambiguous. Trimming cost V 2 bases and J 5 bases, with 7 bases left between them. Germline CDR1 SEHNR, CDR2 FQNEAQ (reference sequence). The CDR3 contains 12 residues. CDR3 coding DNA: TGTGCCAGCAGCTTACAGGTGGACGAGCAGTACTTC. This gives the protein CASSLQVDEQYF.

V gene TRBV13 combines with J gene TRBJ2-7, with 11 bases identical to TRBD1. The germline V gene encodes CDR1 PRHDT and CDR2 FYEKMQ (reference sequence). This CDR3 is 16 amino acids long. With 7 bases clipped from V and 0 bases from J, the junction kept 8 bases outside the gene matches. The CDR3 DNA sequence: TGTGCCAGCACCTACCGGACAGGGGGCAGCTCCTACGAGCAGTACTTC. The encoded protein is CASTYRTGGSSYEQYF.

The chain recombines TRBV7-8 with TRBJ2-3; D remains unclear. CDR1 SGHVS and CDR2 FQNEAQ come from the germline V gene. CDR3 size: 15 residues. The V gene lost 4 bases and the J gene lost 9 bases, with 20 bases spanning the gap. The CDR3 DNA is TGTGCCAGCAGCTACCGGTCTCAAACAACCCCCACGCAGTATTTT. It encodes CASSYRSQTTPTQYF.

J is TRBJ2-7 and V is TRBV6-5; perhaps TRBD2 as D (7 bases). V was clipped by 7 bases and J by 4 bases, with 20 bases between them. Germline V CDR1 and CDR2: MNHEY, SVGAGI. The CDR3 has 15 residues. The CDR3 nucleotides are TGTGCCAGCAATGGCGGGGGCCCAGGAGGATACGAGCAGTACTTC. Amino acid sequence: CASNGGGPGGYEQYF.

This clone was seen more than once but under ten times. The rearrangement joins TRBV5-5 to TRBJ1-2; D gene ambiguous. V dropped 2 bases and J dropped 4 bases, with 15 bases sitting between them. The CDR3 is 15 amino acids. Germline V CDR1 and CDR2: SGHKS, YYEKEE (reference sequence). The CDR3 protein is CASSFDSAEPYGYTF. The CDR3 DNA reads TGTGCCAGCAGCTTTGATTCGGCGGAACCCTATGGCTACACCTTC.